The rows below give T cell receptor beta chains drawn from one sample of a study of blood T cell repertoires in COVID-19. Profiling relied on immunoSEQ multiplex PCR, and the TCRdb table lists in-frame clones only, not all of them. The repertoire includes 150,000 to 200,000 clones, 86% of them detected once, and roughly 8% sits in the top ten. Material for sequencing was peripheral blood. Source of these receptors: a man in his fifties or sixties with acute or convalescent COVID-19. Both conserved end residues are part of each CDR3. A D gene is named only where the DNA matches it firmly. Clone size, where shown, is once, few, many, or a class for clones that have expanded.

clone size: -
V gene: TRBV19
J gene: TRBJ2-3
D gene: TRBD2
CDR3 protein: CASNRGEGTSGKAQYF
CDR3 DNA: TGTGCCAGTAATCGAGGGGAGGGGACTAGCGGTAAGGCGCAGTATTTT

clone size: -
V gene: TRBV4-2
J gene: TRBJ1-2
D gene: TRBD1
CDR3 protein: CASSQDMDRVSYGYTF
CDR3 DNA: TGTGCCAGCAGCCAAGATATGGACAGGGTGAGCTATGGCTACACCTTC

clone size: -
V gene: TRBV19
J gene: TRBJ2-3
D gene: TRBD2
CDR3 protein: CASSWNAGTSGIHTDTQYF
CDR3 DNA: TGTGCCAGTAGTTGGAACGCCGGGACTAGCGGAATTCACACAGATACGCAGTATTTT

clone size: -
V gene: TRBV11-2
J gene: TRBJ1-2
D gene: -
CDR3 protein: CASAISPGAVMGGYTF
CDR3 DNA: TGTGCCAGCGCTATATCCCCAGGGGCTGTCATGGGTGGCTACACCTTC

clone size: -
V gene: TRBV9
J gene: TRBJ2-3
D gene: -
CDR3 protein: CASSVDSAPRDTQYF
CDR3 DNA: TGTGCCAGCAGCGTAGATAGCGCCCCGCGGGATACGCAGTATTTT

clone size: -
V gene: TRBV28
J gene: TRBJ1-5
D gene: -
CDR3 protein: CASSFYLTGANQPQHF
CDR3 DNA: TGTGCCAGCAGTTTTTACCTGACAGGCGCCAATCAGCCCCAGCATTTT

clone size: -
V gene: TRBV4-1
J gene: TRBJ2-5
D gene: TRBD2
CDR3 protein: CASSQYGTSGSETQYF
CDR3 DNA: TGCGCCAGCAGCCAATACGGGACTAGCGGGAGTGAGACCCAGTACTTC

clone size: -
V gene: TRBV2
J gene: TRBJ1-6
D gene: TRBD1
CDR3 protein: CASRDRGSPLHF
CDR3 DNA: TGTGCCAGCAGGGACAGGGGTTCACCCCTCCACTTT

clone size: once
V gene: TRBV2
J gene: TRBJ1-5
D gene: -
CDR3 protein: CASSEGQYQHF
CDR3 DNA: TGTGCCAGCAGTGAGGGACAATATCAGCATTTT

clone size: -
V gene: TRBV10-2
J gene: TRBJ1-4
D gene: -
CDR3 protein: CASSEIAEGKLFF
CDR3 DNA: TGCGCCAGCAGTGAGATAGCAGAGGGAAAACTGTTTTTT

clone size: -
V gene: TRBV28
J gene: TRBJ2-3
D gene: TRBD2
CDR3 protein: CASSPPPGTSGYHTDTQYF
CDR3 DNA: TGTGCCAGCAGTCCCCCTCCCGGGACTAGCGGGTATCACACAGATACGCAGTATTTT

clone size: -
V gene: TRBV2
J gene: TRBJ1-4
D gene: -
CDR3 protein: CASPAPGNEKLFF
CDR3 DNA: TGTGCCAGTCCGGCCCCGGGGAATGAAAAACTGTTTTTT

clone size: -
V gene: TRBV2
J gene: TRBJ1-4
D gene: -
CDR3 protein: CASSFLQGANEKLFF
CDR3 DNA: TGTGCCAGCAGCTTCCTACAGGGCGCTAATGAAAAACTGTTTTTT

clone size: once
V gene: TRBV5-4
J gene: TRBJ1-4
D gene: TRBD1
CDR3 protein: CASSRDRGLEKLFF
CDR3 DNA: TGTGCCAGCAGCCGGGACAGGGGGCTGGAAAAACTGTTTTTT

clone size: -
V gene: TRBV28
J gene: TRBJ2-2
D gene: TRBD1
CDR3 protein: CASSFRTGVPGTGELFF
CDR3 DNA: TGTGCCAGCAGTTTCCGGACAGGGGTCCCCGGCACCGGGGAGCTGTTTTTT

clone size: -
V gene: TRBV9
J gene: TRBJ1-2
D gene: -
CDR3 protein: CASSVDQVNYGYTF
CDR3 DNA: TGTGCCAGCAGCGTAGATCAGGTTAACTATGGCTACACCTTC

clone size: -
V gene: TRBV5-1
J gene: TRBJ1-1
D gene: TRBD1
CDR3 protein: CASSLGTANTEAFF
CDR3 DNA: TGCGCCAGCAGCCTGGGGACAGCTAACACTGAAGCTTTCTTT

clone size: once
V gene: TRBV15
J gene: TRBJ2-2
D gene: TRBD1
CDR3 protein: CATSKLTGETMNTGELFF
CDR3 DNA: TGTGCCACCAGCAAACTTACAGGGGAGACGATGAACACCGGGGAGCTGTTTTTT

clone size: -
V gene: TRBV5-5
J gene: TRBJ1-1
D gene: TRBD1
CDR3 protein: CASSFRTGATEAFF
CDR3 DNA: TGTGCCAGCAGCTTCCGGACAGGGGCCACTGAAGCTTTCTTT

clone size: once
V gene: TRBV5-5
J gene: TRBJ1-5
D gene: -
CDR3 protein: CASSSVPAGAQHF
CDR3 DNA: TGTGCCAGCAGCTCCGTCCCTGCGGGGGCCCAGCATTTT

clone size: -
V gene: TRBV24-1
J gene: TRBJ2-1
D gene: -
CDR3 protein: CATSSGSPTYNEQFF
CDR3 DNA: TGTGCCACCAGTTCCGGGTCCCCGACGTACAATGAGCAGTTCTTC

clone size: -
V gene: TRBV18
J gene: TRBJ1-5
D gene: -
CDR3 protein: CASSPGGLNQPQHF
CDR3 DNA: TGTGCCAGCTCCCCGGGGGGGCTGAATCAGCCCCAGCATTTT

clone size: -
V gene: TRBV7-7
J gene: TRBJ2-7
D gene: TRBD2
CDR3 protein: CASTSGNSYEQYF
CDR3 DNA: TGTGCCAGTACTAGCGGGAACTCCTACGAGCAGTACTTC

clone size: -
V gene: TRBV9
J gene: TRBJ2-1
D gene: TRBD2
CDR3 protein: CASSELANSYNEQFF
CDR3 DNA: TGTGCCAGCAGCGAACTAGCGAACTCCTACAATGAGCAGTTCTTC

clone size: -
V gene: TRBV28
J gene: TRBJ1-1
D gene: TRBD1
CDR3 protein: CASRAGGMNTEAFF
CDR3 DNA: TGTGCCAGCAGAGCAGGGGGGATGAACACTGAAGCTTTCTTT

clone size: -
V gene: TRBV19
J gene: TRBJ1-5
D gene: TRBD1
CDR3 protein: CASNRGRNQPQHF
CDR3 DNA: TGTGCCAGTAACAGGGGGCGCAATCAGCCCCAGCATTTT

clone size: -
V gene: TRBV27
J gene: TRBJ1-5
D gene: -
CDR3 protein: CASSQEANQPQHF
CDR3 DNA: TGTGCCAGCAGCCAAGAGGCCAATCAGCCCCAGCATTTT

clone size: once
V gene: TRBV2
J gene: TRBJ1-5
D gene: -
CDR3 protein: CASSEQGNQPQHF
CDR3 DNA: TGTGCCAGCAGTGAACAGGGAAATCAGCCCCAGCATTTT

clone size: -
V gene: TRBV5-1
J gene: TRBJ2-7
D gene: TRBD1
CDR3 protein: CASSANPGQGFEQYF
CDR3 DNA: TGCGCCAGCAGCGCCAACCCGGGACAGGGTTTCGAGCAGTACTTC

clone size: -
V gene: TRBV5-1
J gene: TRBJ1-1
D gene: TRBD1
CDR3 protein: CASSGGQTNTEAFF
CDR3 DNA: TGCGCCAGCAGCGGGGGACAGACGAACACTGAAGCTTTCTTT

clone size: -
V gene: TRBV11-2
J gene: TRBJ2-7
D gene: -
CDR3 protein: CASSLGHQGYEQYF
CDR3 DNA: TGTGCCAGCAGCTTAGGGCATCAGGGGTACGAGCAGTACTTC

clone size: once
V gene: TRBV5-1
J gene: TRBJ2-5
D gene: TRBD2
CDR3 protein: CASSLKASGTQETQYF
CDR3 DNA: TGCGCCAGCAGCTTGAAGGCTAGCGGAACCCAAGAGACCCAGTACTTC

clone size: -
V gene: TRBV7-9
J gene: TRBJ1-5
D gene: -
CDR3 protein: CASSLGESQPQHF
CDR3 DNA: TGTGCCAGCAGCTTAGGGGAGAGTCAGCCCCAGCATTTT

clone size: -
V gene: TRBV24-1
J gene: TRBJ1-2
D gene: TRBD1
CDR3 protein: CATSEPTGQVYGYTF
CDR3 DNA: TGTGCCACCAGTGAGCCCACTGGACAGGTCTATGGCTACACCTTC

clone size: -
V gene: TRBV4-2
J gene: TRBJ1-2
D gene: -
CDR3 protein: CASSHSLRGAYGYTF
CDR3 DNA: TGTGCCAGCAGCCATTCCCTCCGGGGAGCCTATGGCTACACCTTC

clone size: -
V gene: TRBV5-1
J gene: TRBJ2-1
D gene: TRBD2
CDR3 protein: CASRSSGSSYNEQFF
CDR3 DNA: TGCGCCAGCAGGTCTAGCGGAAGCTCCTACAATGAGCAGTTCTTC

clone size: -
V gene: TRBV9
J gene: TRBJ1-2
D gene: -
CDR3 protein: CASSVHPRTGNYGYTF
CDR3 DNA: TGTGCCAGCAGCGTACACCCGCGGACGGGAAACTATGGCTACACCTTC

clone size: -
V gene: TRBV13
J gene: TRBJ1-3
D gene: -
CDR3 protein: CASSLDGTDSGNTIYF
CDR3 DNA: TGTGCCAGCAGCTTAGATGGAACAGACTCTGGAAACACCATATATTTT

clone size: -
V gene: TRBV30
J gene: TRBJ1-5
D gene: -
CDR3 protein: CAWSGEGNQPQHF
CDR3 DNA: TGTGCCTGGAGTGGGGAGGGCAATCAGCCCCAGCATTTT

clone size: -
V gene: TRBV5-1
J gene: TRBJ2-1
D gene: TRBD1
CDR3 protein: CASSLWGTGNNEQFF
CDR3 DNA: TGCGCCAGCAGCTTGTGGGGGACAGGAAACAATGAGCAGTTCTTC

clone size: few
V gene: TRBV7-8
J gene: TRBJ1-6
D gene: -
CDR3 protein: CASSPLGMYNSPLHF
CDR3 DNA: TGTGCCAGCAGCCCCCTCGGGATGTATAATTCACCCCTCCACTTT

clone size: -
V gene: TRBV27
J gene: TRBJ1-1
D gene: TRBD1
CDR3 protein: CASRQGLGTEAFF
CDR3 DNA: TGTGCCAGCAGACAGGGGTTAGGCACTGAAGCTTTCTTT

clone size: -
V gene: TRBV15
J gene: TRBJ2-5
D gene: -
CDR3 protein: CATSRGQGGTQYF
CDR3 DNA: TGTGCCACCAGCAGAGGGCAGGGTGGGACCCAGTACTTC

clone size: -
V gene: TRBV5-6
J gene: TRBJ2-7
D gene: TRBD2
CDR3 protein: CASSSTGGDWMRREQYF
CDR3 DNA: TGTGCCAGCAGCTCGACCGGGGGGGATTGGATGAGGCGGGAGCAGTACTTC

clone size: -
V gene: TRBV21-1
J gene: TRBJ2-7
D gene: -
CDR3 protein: CASSKPSGRHKGQYF
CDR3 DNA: TGTGCCAGCAGCAAACCTAGCGGGAGGCATAAGGGGCAGTACTTC

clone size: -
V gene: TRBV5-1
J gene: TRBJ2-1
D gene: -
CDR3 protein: CASSRDLSSYNEQFF
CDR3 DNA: TGCGCCAGCAGCCGGGACTTGAGCTCCTACAATGAGCAGTTCTTC

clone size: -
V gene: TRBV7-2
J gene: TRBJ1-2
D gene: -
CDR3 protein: CASSLDWSAGGAGYTF
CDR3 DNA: TGTGCCAGCAGCTTAGACTGGAGTGCCGGAGGGGCAGGCTACACCTTC

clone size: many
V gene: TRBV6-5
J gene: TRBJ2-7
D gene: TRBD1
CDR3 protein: CASSWTGTYEQYF
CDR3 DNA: TGTGCCAGCTCCTGGACAGGGACCTACGAGCAGTACTTC

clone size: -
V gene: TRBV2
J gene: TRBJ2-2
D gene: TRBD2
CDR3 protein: CATRTSGSRGELFF
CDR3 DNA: TGTGCCACCAGGACTAGCGGGAGTCGCGGGGAGCTGTTTTTT

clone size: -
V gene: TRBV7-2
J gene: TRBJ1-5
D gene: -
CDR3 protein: CASSFGSNQPQHF
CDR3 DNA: TGTGCCAGCAGCTTCGGTAGCAATCAGCCCCAGCATTTT

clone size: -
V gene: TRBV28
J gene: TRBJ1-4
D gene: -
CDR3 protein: CASSSPSRQTIFANEKLFF
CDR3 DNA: TGTGCCAGCAGTTCCCCCTCCCGGCAGACAATTTTTGCTAATGAAAAACTGTTTTTT

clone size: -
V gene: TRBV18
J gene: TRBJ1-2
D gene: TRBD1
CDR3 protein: CASSPTRQGNYGYTF
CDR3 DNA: TGTGCCAGCTCACCCACACGACAGGGTAACTATGGCTACACCTTC

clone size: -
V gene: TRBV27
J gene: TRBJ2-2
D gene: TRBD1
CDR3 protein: CASSYNRGVAGELFF
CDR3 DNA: TGTGCCAGCAGTTATAACAGGGGGGTGGCCGGGGAGCTGTTTTTT

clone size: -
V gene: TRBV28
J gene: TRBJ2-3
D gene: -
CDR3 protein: CASRAGSRDTQYF
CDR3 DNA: TGTGCCAGCCGGGCCGGGAGTAGAGATACGCAGTATTTT

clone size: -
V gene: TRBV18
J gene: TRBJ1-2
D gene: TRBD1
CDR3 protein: CASSFQTGGALYGYTF
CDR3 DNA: TGTGCCAGCTCATTTCAAACAGGGGGTGCACTCTATGGCTACACCTTC

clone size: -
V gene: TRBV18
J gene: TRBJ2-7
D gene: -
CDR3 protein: CASSPGEQVEQYF
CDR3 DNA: TGTGCCAGCTCACCAGGGGAGCAGGTCGAGCAGTACTTC

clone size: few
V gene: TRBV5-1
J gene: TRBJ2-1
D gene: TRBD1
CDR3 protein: CASSLTGQGVIPYNEQFF
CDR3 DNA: TGCGCCAGCAGCTTAACAGGACAGGGGGTTATCCCCTACAATGAGCAGTTCTTC

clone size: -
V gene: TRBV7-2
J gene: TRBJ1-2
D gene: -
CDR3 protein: CASSWPSLPLTF
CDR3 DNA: TGTGCCAGCAGCTGGCCGTCTCTCCCCCTCACCTTC